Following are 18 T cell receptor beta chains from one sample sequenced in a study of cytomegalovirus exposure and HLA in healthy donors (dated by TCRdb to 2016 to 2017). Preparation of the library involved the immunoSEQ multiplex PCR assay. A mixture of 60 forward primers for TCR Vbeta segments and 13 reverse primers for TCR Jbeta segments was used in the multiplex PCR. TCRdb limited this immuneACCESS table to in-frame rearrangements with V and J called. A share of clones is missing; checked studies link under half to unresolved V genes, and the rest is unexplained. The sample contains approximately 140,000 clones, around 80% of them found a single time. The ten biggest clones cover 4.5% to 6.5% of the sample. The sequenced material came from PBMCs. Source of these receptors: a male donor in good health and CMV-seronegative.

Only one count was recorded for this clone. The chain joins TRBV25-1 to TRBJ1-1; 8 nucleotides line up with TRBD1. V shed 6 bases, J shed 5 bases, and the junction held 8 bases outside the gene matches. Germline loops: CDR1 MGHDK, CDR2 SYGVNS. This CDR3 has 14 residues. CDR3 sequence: CASSSQGAGTEAFF. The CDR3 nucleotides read TGTGCCAGCAGCTCGCAGGGGGCCGGGACTGAAGCTTTCTTT.

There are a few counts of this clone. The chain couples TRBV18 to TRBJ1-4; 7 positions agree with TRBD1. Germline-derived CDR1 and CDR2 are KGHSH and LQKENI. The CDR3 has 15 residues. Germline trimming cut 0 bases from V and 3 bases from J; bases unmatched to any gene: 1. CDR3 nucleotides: TGTGCCAGCTCACCACCCGGGACAGCTAATGAAAAACTGTTTTTT. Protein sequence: CASSPPGTANEKLFF.

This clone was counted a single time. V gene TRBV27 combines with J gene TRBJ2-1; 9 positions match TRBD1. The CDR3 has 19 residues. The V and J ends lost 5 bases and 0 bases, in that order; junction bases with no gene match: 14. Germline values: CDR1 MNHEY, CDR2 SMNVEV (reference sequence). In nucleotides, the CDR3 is TGTGCCAGCAGTGCCACCGGGACAGGGTTAATTAGCTCCTACAATGAGCAGTTCTTC. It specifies CASSATGTGLISSYNEQFF.

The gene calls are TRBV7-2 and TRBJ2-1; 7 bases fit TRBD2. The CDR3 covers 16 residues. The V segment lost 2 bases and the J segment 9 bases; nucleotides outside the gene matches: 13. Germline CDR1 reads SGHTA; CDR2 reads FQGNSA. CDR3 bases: TGTGCCAGCAGCTTATCTGGCAGATTTGGGGGGGGTGAGCAGTTCTTC. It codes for CASSLSGRFGGGEQFF. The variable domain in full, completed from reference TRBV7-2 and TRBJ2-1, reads GAGVSQSPSNKVTEKGKDVELRCDPISGHTALYWYRQSLGQGLEFLIYFQGNSAPDKSGLPSDRFSAERTGGSVSTLTIQRTQQEDSAVYLCASSLSGRFGGGEQFFGPGTRLTVL.

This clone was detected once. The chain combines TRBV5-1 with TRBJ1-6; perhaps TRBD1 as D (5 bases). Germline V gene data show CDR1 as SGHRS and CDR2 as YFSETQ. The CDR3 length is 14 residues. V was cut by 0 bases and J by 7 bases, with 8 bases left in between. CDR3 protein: CASSLGGENSPLHF. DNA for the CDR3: TGCGCCAGCAGCTTGGGGGGGGAGAATTCACCCCTCCACTTT.

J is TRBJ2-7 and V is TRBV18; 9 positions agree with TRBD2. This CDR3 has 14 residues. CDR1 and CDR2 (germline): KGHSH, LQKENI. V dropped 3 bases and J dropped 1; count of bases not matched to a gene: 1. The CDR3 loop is CASSPSGGSYEQYF. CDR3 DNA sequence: TGTGCCAGCTCACCTAGCGGGGGTTCCTACGAGCAGTACTTC.

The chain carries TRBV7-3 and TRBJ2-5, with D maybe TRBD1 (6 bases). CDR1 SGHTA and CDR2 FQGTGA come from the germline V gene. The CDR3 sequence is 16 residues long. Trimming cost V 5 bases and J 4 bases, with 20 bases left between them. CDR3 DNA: TGTGCCAGCAGCCCCCACCGGACAGCCCAGGGAGAGACCCAGTACTTC. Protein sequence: CASSPHRTAQGETQYF.

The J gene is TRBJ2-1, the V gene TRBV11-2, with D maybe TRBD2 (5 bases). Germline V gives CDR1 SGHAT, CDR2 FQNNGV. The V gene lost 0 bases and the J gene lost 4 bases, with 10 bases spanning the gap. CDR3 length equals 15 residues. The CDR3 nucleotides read TGTGCCAGCAGCTTAGAGGGCCGAGGGTACAATGAGCAGTTCTTC. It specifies CASSLEGRGYNEQFF. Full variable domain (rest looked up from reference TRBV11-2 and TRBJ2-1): EAGVAQSPRYKIIEKRQSVAFWCNPISGHATLYWYQQILGQGPKLLIQFQNNGVVDDSQLPKDRFSAERLKGVDSTLKIQPAKLEDSAVYLCASSLEGRGYNEQFFGPGTRLTVL.

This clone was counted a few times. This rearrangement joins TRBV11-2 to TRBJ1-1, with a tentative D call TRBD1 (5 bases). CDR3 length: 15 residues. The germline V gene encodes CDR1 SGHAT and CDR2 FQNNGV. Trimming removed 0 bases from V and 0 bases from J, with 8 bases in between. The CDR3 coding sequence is TGTGCCAGCAGCTTAGACAGGGTCATGAACACTGAAGCTTTCTTT. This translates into CASSLDRVMNTEAFF.

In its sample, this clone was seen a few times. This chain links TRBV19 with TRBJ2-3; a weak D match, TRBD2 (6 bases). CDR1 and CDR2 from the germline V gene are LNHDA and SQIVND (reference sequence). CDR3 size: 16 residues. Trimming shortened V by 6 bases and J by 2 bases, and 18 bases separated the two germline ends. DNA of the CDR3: TGTGCCAGTAGCCCAAACGGGGGTTTTATCACAGATACGCAGTATTTT. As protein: CASSPNGGFITDTQYF.

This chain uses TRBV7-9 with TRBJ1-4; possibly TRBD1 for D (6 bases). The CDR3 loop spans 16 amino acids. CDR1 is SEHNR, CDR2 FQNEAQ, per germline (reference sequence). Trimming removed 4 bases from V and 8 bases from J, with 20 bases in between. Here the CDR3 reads CASSWTFRGGGEKLFF. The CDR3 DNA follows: TGTGCCAGCAGCTGGACTTTCAGGGGCGGCGGCGAAAAACTGTTTTTT.

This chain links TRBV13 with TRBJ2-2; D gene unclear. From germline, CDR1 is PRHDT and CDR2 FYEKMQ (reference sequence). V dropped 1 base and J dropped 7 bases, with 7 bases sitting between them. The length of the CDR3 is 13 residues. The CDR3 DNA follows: TGTGCCAGCAGCTTAGACCGGAGCGGGGAGCTGTTTTTT. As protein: CASSLDRSGELFF.

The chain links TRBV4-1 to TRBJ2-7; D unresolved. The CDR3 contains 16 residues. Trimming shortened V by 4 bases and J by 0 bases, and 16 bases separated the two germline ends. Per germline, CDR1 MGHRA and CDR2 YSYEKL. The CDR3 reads CASSPSLGELSYEQYF. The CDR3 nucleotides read TGCGCCAGCAGCCCATCTCTGGGCGAACTCTCCTACGAGCAGTACTTC.

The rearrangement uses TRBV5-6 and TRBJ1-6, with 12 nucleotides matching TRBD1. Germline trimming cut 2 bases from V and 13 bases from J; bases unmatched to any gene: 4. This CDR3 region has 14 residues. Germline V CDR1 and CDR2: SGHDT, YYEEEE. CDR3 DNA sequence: TGTGCCAGCAGCTTCGGGACAGGGGGCCAGCCCCTCCACTTT. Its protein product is CASSFGTGGQPLHF.

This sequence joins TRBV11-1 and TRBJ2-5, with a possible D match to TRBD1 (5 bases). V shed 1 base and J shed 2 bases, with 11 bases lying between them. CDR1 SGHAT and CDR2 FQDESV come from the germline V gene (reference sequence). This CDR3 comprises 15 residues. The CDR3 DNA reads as TGTGCCAGCAGCTTAGGCCGACAGATACAAGAGACCCAGTACTTC. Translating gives CASSLGRQIQETQYF.

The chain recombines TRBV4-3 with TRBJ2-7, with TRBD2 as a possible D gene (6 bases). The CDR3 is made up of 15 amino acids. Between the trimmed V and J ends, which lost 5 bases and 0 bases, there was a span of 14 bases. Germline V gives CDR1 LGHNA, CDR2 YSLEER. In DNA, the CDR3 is TGCGCCAGCAGCTTCGGGACTCTAAGCTCCTACGAGCAGTACTTC. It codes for CASSFGTLSSYEQYF.

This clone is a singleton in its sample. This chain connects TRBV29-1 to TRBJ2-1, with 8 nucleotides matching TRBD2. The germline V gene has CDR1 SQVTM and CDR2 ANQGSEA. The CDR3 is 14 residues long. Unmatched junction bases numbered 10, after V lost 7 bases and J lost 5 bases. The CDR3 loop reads CSAAGRGDNNEQFF. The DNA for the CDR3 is TGCAGCGCCGCCGGGCGGGGGGATAACAATGAGCAGTTCTTC.

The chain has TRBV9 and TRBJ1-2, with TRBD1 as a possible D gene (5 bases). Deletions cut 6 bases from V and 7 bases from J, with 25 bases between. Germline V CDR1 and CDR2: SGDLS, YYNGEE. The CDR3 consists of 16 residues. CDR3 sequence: CASTTNHRPDHRGYTF. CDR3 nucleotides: TGTGCCAGCACCACCAACCACAGGCCGGACCATCGTGGCTACACCTTC.